What follows are 25 T cell receptor beta chains derived from one specimen sequenced in a study of radiotherapy plus CTLA-4 blockade in lung cancer. The data were produced by immunoSEQ multiplex PCR, yet TCRdb's version contains in-frame clones alone and is incomplete. This table has fewer than 75,000 clones, roughly 91% appearing once. The sequencing used peripheral blood, collected from a patient treated with radiotherapy plus ipilimumab. Receptors were obtained from a human donor with non-small cell lung cancer that progressed on radiotherapy plus ipilimumab.

V usage is TRBV11-2 and J usage is TRBJ2-1, with D possibly being TRBD1 (6 bases). The CDR3 contains 14 residues. The V end was cut by 5 bases, the J end by 9 bases, with 17 bases between. Germline V CDR1 and CDR2: SGHAT, FQNNGV. The DNA of the CDR3 is TGTGCCAGCAGCCGGGACACAAAGGACGGTGAGCAGTTCTTC. It codes for CASSRDTKDGEQFF.

The CDR3 region is CASSSSGRGTDTQYF. The CDR3 bases are TGTGCCAGCAGTTCTAGCGGGAGAGGCACAGATACGCAGTATTTT. V and J are TRBV27 and TRBJ2-3; 10 bases map to TRBD2. Trimming took 4 bases from V and 1 from J; bases not matched to a gene: 2. Germline V gene lookup returns CDR1 MNHEY and CDR2 SMNVEV (reference sequence). The CDR3 is 15 residues long.

The chain has TRBV9 and TRBJ2-3, with D possibly matching TRBD1 (5 bases). The CDR3 consists of 14 residues. Germline CDR1 SGDLS, CDR2 YYNGEE. V was trimmed by 4 bases and J by 1 base, leaving 10 bases between them. As DNA, the CDR3 is TGTGCCAGCAGCTACAGGAAAGGCACAGATACGCAGTATTTT. Residues: CASSYRKGTDTQYF.

This clone has just one count. The chain joins TRBV15 to TRBJ2-2, with D unclear. Germline values: CDR1 LNHNV, CDR2 YYDKDF (reference sequence). The V end lost 0 bases, the J end lost 5 bases, and 4 bases lay between the germline ends. The CDR3 runs to 13 residues. The CDR3 loop reads CATSRDLTGELFF. The CDR3 DNA reads TGTGCCACCAGCAGAGACTTGACCGGGGAGCTGTTTTTT.

The rearrangement joins TRBV9 to TRBJ2-6; 13 bases map to TRBD2. Germline lookup yields CDR1 SGDLS and CDR2 YYNGEE. The junction had 3 bases not matched to a gene; V was cut back by 3 bases and J by 0 bases. The CDR3 is 18 residues long. The CDR3 bases are TGTGCCAGCAGCGCGGGACTAGCGGGATACTCTGGGGCCAACGTCCTGACTTTC. Translation gives CASSAGLAGYSGANVLTF.

The chain couples TRBV7-6 to TRBJ2-1; D is perhaps TRBD2 (5 bases). The CDR3 contains 13 residues. Germline V gene sequence: CDR1 SGHVS, CDR2 FNYEAQ. V was cut by 7 bases and J by 2 bases, with 9 bases left in between. The CDR3 DNA sequence: TGTGCCAGCACCGGAGGTCCCTACAATGAGCAGTTCTTC. Its translation: CASTGGPYNEQFF. Looking up the rest from reference TRBV7-6 and TRBJ2-1 gives the full variable domain: GAGVSQSPRYKVTKRGQDVALRCDPISGHVSLYWYRQALGQGPEFLTYFNYEAQQDKSGLPNDRFSAERPEGSISTLTIQRTEQRDSAMYRCASTGGPYNEQFFGPGTRLTVL.

The chain combines TRBV4-2 with TRBJ1-1; TRBD1 is a possible D gene (5 bases). Germline CDR1 is LGHNA and CDR2 is YNFKEQ. The CDR3 consists of 15 residues. The V end lost 4 bases, the J end lost 5 bases, and 17 bases lay between the germline ends. The CDR3 DNA is TGTGCCAGCAGCCCTGTGGGACTACGGGTAACTGAAGCTTTCTTT. As protein: CASSPVGLRVTEAFF.

The chain uses TRBV7-6 and TRBJ1-5; possibly TRBD1 for D (5 bases). The V end lost 5 bases, the J end lost 0 bases, and 14 bases lay between the germline ends. Germline CDR1 SGHVS, CDR2 FNYEAQ. This CDR3 contains 16 residues. The CDR3 sequence: CASSQYGQLSNQPQHF. The DNA for the CDR3 is TGTGCCAGCAGCCAATATGGACAACTTAGCAATCAGCCCCAGCATTTT.

CDR3 in DNA: TGTGCCAGCAGCGCCGGGAGGGACCACGTGGAGCAGTTCTTC. Protein: CASSAGRDHVEQFF. The rearrangement uses TRBV11-2 and TRBJ2-1, with 8 bases that match TRBD2. The germline gives CDR1 SGHAT, CDR2 FQNNGV. The V and J ends lost 5 bases and 10 bases, in that order; junction bases with no gene match: 10. The CDR3 contains 14 residues.

This clone was observed a single time. The V gene is TRBV9, the J gene TRBJ2-7; D is unclear. The CDR3 spans 14 residues. In germline, CDR1 is SGDLS, CDR2 YYNGEE. V lost 7 bases and J lost 2, with 16 bases in between. This CDR3 reads CASGGVSPPYEQYF. Here the CDR3 DNA reads TGTGCCAGCGGCGGAGTTAGCCCTCCCTACGAGCAGTACTTC.

The J gene is TRBJ2-7, the V gene TRBV7-3; D is perhaps TRBD2 (6 bases). Deletions cut 2 bases from V and 4 bases from J, with 15 bases between. CDR1 SGHTA and CDR2 FQGTGA come from the germline V gene. The CDR3 runs 15 residues. CDR3 amino acids: CASSLGPGGYYEQYV. The CDR3 region has the DNA TGTGCCAGCAGCTTAGGCCCAGGAGGGTATTACGAGCAGTACGTC.

V is TRBV28 and J is TRBJ2-2; D perhaps matches TRBD2 (6 bases). CDR1 MDHEN and CDR2 SYDVKM come from the germline V gene. V was pared by 4 bases and J by 4 bases, with 16 bases between. CDR3 length equals 16 residues. As DNA, the CDR3 is TGTGCCAGCAGTTCAACCCTGGGACTGACCACCGGGGAGCTGTTTTTT. Its protein product is CASSSTLGLTTGELFF.

J is TRBJ1-4 and V is TRBV15, with D perhaps TRBD1 (5 bases). Germline lookup yields CDR1 LNHNV and CDR2 YYDKDF (reference sequence). This CDR3 has 16 amino acids. Trimming stripped 2 bases from V and 6 bases from J, with 16 bases between. The CDR3 sequence is CATSRSKQDGYEKLFF. Written as DNA, the CDR3 is TGTGCCACCAGCAGATCGAAACAGGACGGGTATGAAAAACTGTTTTTT.

This clone showed up just a few times. A junction boundary mismatches the germline segment, possibly from a read error. The chain recombines TRBV7-2 with TRBJ1-3; D is ambiguous. Germline loops: CDR1 SGHTA, CDR2 FQGNSA. The CDR3 runs to 12 residues. The DNA of the CDR3 is TGTGCCAGCAGTTTAGGGGGAAACACCATATATTTT. This codes for CASSLGGNTIYF.

The chain carries TRBV11-2 and TRBJ1-4, with unresolved D. The length of the CDR3 is 13 residues. Trimming shortened V by 1 base and J by 5 bases, and 5 bases separated the two germline ends. Germline V lookup: CDR1 SGHAT, CDR2 FQNNGV. CDR3 DNA: TGTGCCAGCAGCTTAGGACTAAATGAAAAACTGTTTTTT. This codes for CASSLGLNEKLFF.

This chain uses TRBV4-1 with TRBJ1-3, with D possibly being TRBD1 (6 bases). V lost 2 bases, J lost 4 bases, and 21 bases lay in between. The CDR3 has 18 residues. Germline lookup yields CDR1 MGHRA and CDR2 YSYEKL. The DNA for the CDR3 is TGCGCCAGCAGCCAAAATCCGCCCTCGGCAGGGGTGGGAAACACCATATATTTT. It yields the protein CASSQNPPSAGVGNTIYF.

On this clone itself: One junction end does not reproduce the germline sequence, and a read error may be involved. This chain connects TRBV7-7 to TRBJ2-3, with TRBD1 matching over 7 bases. This CDR3 contains 15 residues. In germline, CDR1 is SSHAT, CDR2 FNYEAQ (reference sequence). The CDR3 nucleotides read TGTGCTAGCAGCTTAGGGGGCTGGGGCACAGATACGCAGTATTTT. Translation gives CASSLGGWGTDTQYF. Looking up the rest from reference TRBV7-7 and TRBJ2-3 gives the full variable domain: GAGVSQSPRYKVTKRGQDVTLRCDPISSHATLYWYQQALGQGPEFLTYFNYEAQPDKSGLPSDRFSAERPEGSISTLTIQRTEQRDSAMYRCASSLGGWGTDTQYFGPGTRLTVL.

This clone was detected only a few times. V and J are TRBV6-6 and TRBJ2-3; D is undetermined. Trimming left V 0 bases short and J 6 bases short, with 10 bases between. The CDR3 has 14 amino acids. Germline assignment: CDR1 MNHNY and CDR2 SVGAGI (reference sequence). This CDR3 is CASSYSVGLDTQYF. CDR3 DNA: TGTGCCAGCAGTTACTCGGTTGGGCTGGATACGCAGTATTTT.

The chain recombines TRBV5-6 with TRBJ1-5; 10 bases match TRBD1. The CDR3 totals 18 residues. Trimming cost V 5 bases and J 0 bases; bases outside gene matches: 11. CDR1 is SGHDT, CDR2 YYEEEE, per germline. The CDR3 spells CASRYRDRGTISNQPQHF. The CDR3 DNA follows: TGTGCCAGCAGATACCGGGACAGGGGTACCATTAGCAATCAGCCCCAGCATTTT.

The chain carries TRBV28 and TRBJ2-3, with D possibly being TRBD2 (6 bases). Trimming shortened V by 8 bases and J by 0 bases, and 12 bases separated the two germline ends. The length of the CDR3 is 14 residues. In germline, CDR1 is MDHEN, CDR2 SYDVKM. The CDR3 nucleotides are TGTGCCAGCGAGGGACTGCTTAGCACAGATACGCAGTATTTT. Protein sequence: CASEGLLSTDTQYF. Based on the CDR3 plus reference TRBV28 and TRBJ2-3, the full variable domain is DVKVTQSSRYLVKRTGEKVFLECVQDMDHENMFWYRQDPGLGLRLIYFSYDVKMKEKGDIPEGYSVSREKKERFSLILESASTNQTSMYLCASEGLLSTDTQYFGPGTRLTVL.

This rearrangement joins TRBV30 to TRBJ2-7, with 11 bases aligning to TRBD2. Germline CDR1 reads GTSNPN; CDR2 reads SVGIG (reference sequence). This CDR3 is built from 14 residues. Trimming cost V 2 bases and J 6 bases; bases outside gene matches: 6. The CDR3: CAWSSLAGVAEQYF. The DNA for the CDR3 is TGTGCCTGGAGTTCACTAGCGGGAGTTGCCGAGCAGTACTTC.

This clone was counted a single time. This sequence joins TRBV13 and TRBJ2-2; unclear D gene. Germline V CDR1 and CDR2: PRHDT, FYEKMQ (reference sequence). This CDR3 comprises 12 residues. With 6 bases removed from V and 7 bases from J, the gap between germline ends came to 9 bases. CDR3 sequence: CASSTDGGELFF. Written as DNA, the CDR3 is TGTGCCAGCAGTACAGACGGCGGGGAGCTGTTTTTT.

CDR3 in DNA: TGTGCCAGTAGTGGCAAATCACAAAGTCGGGCCAACGTCCTGACTTTC. This encodes CASSGKSQSRANVLTF. The chain joins TRBV19 to TRBJ2-6, with D hard to call. Germline V gives CDR1 LNHDA, CDR2 SQIVND (reference sequence). The CDR3 covers 16 residues. The V gene lost 5 bases and the J gene lost 5 bases, with 16 bases spanning the gap.

This CDR3 reads CASDWDRGYEQYF. The CDR3 coding sequence is TGTGCCAGCGATTGGGACAGGGGGTACGAGCAGTACTTC. The chain uses TRBV6-1 and TRBJ2-7; 11 bases line up with TRBD1. The germline gives CDR1 MNHNS, CDR2 SASEGT. The CDR3 extends over 13 amino acids. V lost 8 bases and J lost 4; bases outside the gene matches: 4.

This clone was seen only once. This rearrangement joins TRBV19 to TRBJ2-7; either TRBD1 or TRBD2 may fit D (5 bases each). Looked up from germline, CDR1 is LNHDA and CDR2 is SQIVND (reference sequence). The CDR3 extends over 15 amino acids. V lost 5 bases to trimming and J lost 6 bases, with 20 bases between them. DNA for the CDR3: TGTGCCAGTAGTTTCAGGGTCTCAGGTGGGACCGAGCAGTACTTC. As protein: CASSFRVSGGTEQYF. Based on the CDR3 plus reference TRBV19 and TRBJ2-7, the full variable domain is DGGITQSPKYLFRKEGQNVTLSCEQNLNHDAMYWYRQDPGQGLRLIYYSQIVNDFQKGDIAEGYSVSREKKESFPLTVTSAQKNPTAFYLCASSFRVSGGTEQYFGPGTRLTVT.